The 17 T cell receptor beta chains in this list originate from one sample, sequenced in a study of blood T cell repertoires in COVID-19. TCRdb's table, derived via immunoSEQ multiplex PCR, lists solely in-frame clones and lacks some. The table lists about 270,000 clones, 80% to 90% of them singletons. The sequenced sample consisted of peripheral blood. These TCRs come from a woman between 65 and 79 years old with acute or convalescent COVID-19.

The CDR3 loop is CASSQAGNSPLHF. CDR3 sequence (DNA): TGTGCCAGCAGCCAAGCGGGTAATTCACCCCTCCACTTT. This rearrangement joins TRBV3-1 (or the pseudogene TRBV3-2) to TRBJ1-6, with D unclear. The CDR3 totals 13 residues. The germline V gene has CDR1 LGHDT and CDR2 YNNKEL (reference sequence). Trimming stripped 1 base from V and 6 bases from J, with 4 bases between.

The J gene is TRBJ2-5, the V gene TRBV5-8, with TRBD2 matching 8 bases. CDR3 size: 15 residues. The V segment lost 4 bases and the J segment 3 bases; nucleotides outside the gene matches: 8. In germline, CDR1 is SGHTS, CDR2 YDEGEE. This chain's CDR3 is CASSQGTRGEETQYF. The CDR3 DNA sequence: TGTGCCAGCAGCCAGGGGACTAGGGGTGAAGAGACCCAGTACTTC.

This chain links TRBV5-3 with TRBJ2-5; TRBD1 agrees at 7 bases. TRBV5-3 falls under the ORF class, with uncertain function. V trimming: 10 bases; J trimming: 7 bases; junction bases outside the gene matches: 4. The CDR3 has 10 residues. For the CDR3, the DNA is TGTGCCTCACACAGGGGGACCCAGTACTTC. Protein product: CASHRGTQYF.

V is TRBV5-5 and J is TRBJ1-6; D gene ambiguous. Germline lookup yields CDR1 SGHKS and CDR2 YYEKEE (reference sequence). The CDR3 has 17 amino acids. Trimming removed 0 bases from V and 0 bases from J, with 10 bases in between. The CDR3 DNA sequence: TGTGCCAGCAGCTTGGGACCGCGGAGCTCCTATAATTCACCCCTCCACTTT. This codes for CASSLGPRSSYNSPLHF.

CDR3 amino acids: CASSQARRNTQYF. The CDR3 DNA is TGCGCCAGCAGCCAAGCGAGGCGGAATACGCAGTATTTT. The V call is TRBV4-1, the J call TRBJ2-3; D unclear. The CDR3 has 13 amino acids. V was cut by 1 base and J by 7 bases, with 9 bases left in between. Germline CDR1 and CDR2: MGHRA and YSYEKL.

The rearrangement joins TRBV6-5 to TRBJ2-6, with 8 bases fitting TRBD1. This CDR3 is built from 14 residues. The germline gives CDR1 MNHEY, CDR2 SVGAGI. With 6 bases clipped from V and 6 bases from J, the junction kept 4 bases outside the gene matches. The CDR3 region is CASSDRGEANVLTF. The CDR3 DNA follows: TGTGCCAGCAGCGACAGGGGAGAGGCCAACGTCCTGACTTTC.

This rearrangement joins TRBV6-2 or TRBV6-3 to TRBJ2-7, with D uncertain. Germline CDR1 is MNHEY and CDR2 is SVGEGT. The V and J ends lost 6 bases and 3 bases respectively, with 21 bases between them. This CDR3 region has 16 residues. DNA for the CDR3: TGTGCCAGCAGCCCACCCTTCTTCCGGGTAAACTACGAGCAGTACTTC. This gives the protein CASSPPFFRVNYEQYF.

V gene TRBV2 combines with J gene TRBJ2-1, with 9 bases lining up with TRBD1. V shed 2 bases and J 5 bases; nucleotides not matched to a gene: 7. In germline, CDR1 is SNHLY, CDR2 FYNNEI. The CDR3 is made up of 16 amino acids. This CDR3 reads CASSEWRQGVNNEQFF. CDR3 in DNA: TGTGCCAGCAGTGAATGGAGACAGGGGGTGAACAATGAGCAGTTCTTC. The full variable domain, with the rest looked up from reference TRBV2 and TRBJ2-1, is EPEVTQTPSHQVTQMGQEVILRCVPISNHLYFYWYRQILGQKVEFLVSFYNNEISEKSEIFDDQFSVERPDGSNFTLKIRSTKLEDSAMYFCASSEWRQGVNNEQFFGPGTRLTVL.

The chain carries TRBV3-1 (or the pseudogene TRBV3-2) and TRBJ2-5; 15 bases are shared with TRBD2. V shed 4 bases, J shed 5 bases, and the junction held 8 bases outside the gene matches. Germline V CDR1 and CDR2: LGHDT, YNNKEL (reference sequence). This CDR3 spans 17 amino acids. CDR3 DNA sequence: TGTGCCAGCAGCCCATACCTTGGACTAGCGGGGGGGGAGACCCAGTACTTC. Its protein is CASSPYLGLAGGETQYF.

This rearrangement joins TRBV6-5 to TRBJ2-3; D is unclear. The V gene lost 7 bases and the J gene lost 1 base, with 6 bases spanning the gap. Germline V gives CDR1 MNHEY, CDR2 SVGAGI. This CDR3 region has 12 residues. The CDR3 DNA follows: TGTGCCAGCACCTCCCGCACAGATACGCAGTATTTT. This translates into CASTSRTDTQYF.

The V gene is TRBV18, the J gene TRBJ2-1; D unclear. The CDR3 is 13 amino acids. The V gene's germline CDR1 is KGHSH and CDR2 LQKENI. V lost 3 bases and J 5 bases, leaving 8 bases between the germline ends. DNA of the CDR3: TGTGCCAGCTCACCGGCTCGGGACAATGAGCAGTTCTTC. Its translation is CASSPARDNEQFF.

This chain uses TRBV2 with TRBJ2-3, with 8 bases matching TRBD1. The CDR3 length is 14 residues. V shed 8 bases and J 5 bases; nucleotides not matched to a gene: 9. Germline-derived CDR1 and CDR2 are SNHLY and FYNNEI. CDR3 coding DNA: TGTGCCAGCCTAAAGGACAGGGCAGGAGATACGCAGTATTTT. Its translation: CASLKDRAGDTQYF. The complete variable domain, with remaining parts taken from reference TRBV2 and TRBJ2-3, reads EPEVTQTPSHQVTQMGQEVILRCVPISNHLYFYWYRQILGQKVEFLVSFYNNEISEKSEIFDDQFSVERPDGSNFTLKIRSTKLEDSAMYFCASLKDRAGDTQYFGPGTRLTVL.

The chain employs TRBV10-1 and TRBJ2-7; perhaps TRBD1 as D (6 bases). The CDR3 runs to 14 residues. The ends were cut back, 2 bases at V and 7 bases at J, with 15 bases in the middle. Per germline, CDR1 WNHNN and CDR2 SYGVQD (reference sequence). CDR3 protein: CASSERQVLGEQYF. CDR3 nucleotides: TGCGCCAGCAGTGAGCGACAGGTTCTTGGTGAGCAGTACTTC.

The chain combines TRBV5-1 with TRBJ2-6; 7 bases match TRBD1. The CDR3 contains 15 residues. Germline loops: CDR1 SGHRS, CDR2 YFSETQ. The trim removed 3 bases at V and 2 bases at J, leaving 2 bases unmatched. Here the CDR3 DNA reads TGCGCCAGCAGCTGGGGACAGACTGGGGCCAACGTCCTGACTTTC. The encoded protein is CASSWGQTGANVLTF.

The chain uses TRBV7-8 and TRBJ2-5, with 8 bases matching TRBD2. CDR1 is SGHVS, CDR2 FQNEAQ, per germline. The CDR3 runs to 18 residues. Trimming removed 5 bases from V and 5 bases from J; junction bases left unmatched: 19. The CDR3 spells CASSPAGRGASYGETQYF. DNA for the CDR3: TGTGCCAGCAGCCCGGCGGGGCGGGGGGCCTCCTACGGGGAGACCCAGTACTTC.

This clone was seen once. The chain couples TRBV9 to TRBJ1-2; 9 bases map to TRBD1. In germline, CDR1 is SGDLS, CDR2 YYNGEE. Germline trimming cut 5 bases from V and 8 bases from J; bases unmatched to any gene: 4. The length of the CDR3 is 12 residues. This CDR3 is CASSGQGIGYTF. In DNA form, the CDR3 reads TGTGCCAGCAGTGGACAGGGGATCGGCTACACCTTC.

The CDR3 spells CASSQGRGGYTF. CDR3 in DNA: TGTGCCAGCAGCCAGGGGAGAGGAGGCTACACCTTC. The V gene is TRBV6-5, the J gene TRBJ1-2; tentative D call: TRBD1 (6 bases). V was pared by 6 bases and J by 8 bases, with 13 bases between. This CDR3 contains 12 residues. The germline CDR1 and CDR2 sequences are MNHEY and SVGAGI.